This T cell receptor (beta chain) was sequenced during a study of T cells in Graves' hyperthyroidism and ophthalmopathy. The definition of stable Graves' hyperthyroidism was no ophthalmopathy progression within 18 months. Together with thyroid ultrasound, orbital computed tomography, serum thyroxine and TRAb, clinical symptoms were used for diagnoses. CDR3 length: 15 residues. Germline-derived CDR1 and CDR2 are LNHDA and SQIVND (reference sequence). Using RNA transcripts as the source, TCR beta CDR3 regions were amplified. HTBI primers were employed in a first-round RT-PCR of the TCR CDR3. TCRdb called the multiplex PCR reads again in MiXCR, with one record for every CDR3 protein. The sample yields 700,000 to 850,000 distinct CDR3 sequences, around 40% seen once. As concerns this clonotype: A much larger clone sits a single nucleotide away, making a read error possible.

This clonotype originated in a woman between 35 and 50 years old with Graves' hyperthyroidism. V and J are TRBV19 and TRBJ2-7, with a tentative D call TRBD2 (5 bases). Source material: blood. The DNA for the CDR3 is TGTGCCGGTAGTATTGTTCGGGGTAGCTCCTACGAGCAGTACTTC. Translation: CAGSIVRGSSYEQYF.